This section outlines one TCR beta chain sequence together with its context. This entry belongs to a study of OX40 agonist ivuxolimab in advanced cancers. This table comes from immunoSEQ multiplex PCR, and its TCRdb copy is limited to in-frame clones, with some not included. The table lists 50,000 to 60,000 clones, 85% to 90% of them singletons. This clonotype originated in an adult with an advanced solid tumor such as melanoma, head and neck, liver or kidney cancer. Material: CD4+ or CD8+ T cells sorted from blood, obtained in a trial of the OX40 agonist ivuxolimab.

The chain's CDR3 is CASSYARDSRPTEAFF. DNA for the CDR3: TGTGCCAGCAGTTACGCGAGGGACAGCAGACCCACTGAAGCTTTCTTT. The chain is built from TRBV6-5 and TRBJ1-1; 7 bases agree with TRBD1. The CDR3 has 16 residues. The J segment lost 4 bases and the V segment lost 2 bases, leaving 10 bases of the junction unmatched. Germline CDR1 and CDR2: MNHEY and SVGAGI.